This TCR beta chain was recovered during a study of cytomegalovirus exposure and HLA in healthy donors. PCR amplification relied on 60 Vbeta primers (plus 13 Jbeta primers). The table came from immunoSEQ multiplex PCR; TCRdb's copy has only in-frame clones and leaves some out. The repertoire holds fewer than 200,000 clones, with roughly 87% as singletons. Between the trimmed V and J ends, which lost 0 bases and 0 bases, there was a span of 9 bases. This CDR3 is 16 amino acids long. CDR1 is SGDLS and CDR2 is YYNGEE in the germline V gene. The receptor comes from a woman in her 30s in good health and CMV-seronegative. V and J are TRBV9 and TRBJ2-2; tentatively, D is TRBD2 (5 bases). The sequencing sample was made of PBMCs. DNA of the CDR3: TGTGCCAGCAGCGTAGCAAGCGGAGCGAACACCGGGGAGCTGTTTTTT. It encodes CASSVASGANTGELFF. Full variable domain (rest looked up from reference TRBV9 and TRBJ2-2): DSGVTQTPKHLITATGQRVTLRCSPRSGDLSVYWYQQSLDQGLQFLIQYYNGEERAKGNILERFSAQQFPDLHSELNLSSLELGDSALYFCASSVASGANTGELFFGEGSRLTVL.